Sequencing of this T cell receptor beta chain was carried out in a study of low-dose radiotherapy and immunotherapy resistance in tumors. Study-level information: Each fraction for Cohort 1 was 0.5 Gy, given every 2 weeks, and the total came to 6.5 Gy. On cycle 1 day 1, patients started four cycles of oral aspirin 300 mg daily.

The CDR3 is 14 residues long. Germline assignment: CDR1 SGDLS and CDR2 YYNGEE. The ends lost 3 bases at V and 2 bases at J; junction bases unmatched: 1. Alpha and beta chains were covered, as first-strand cDNA relied on TRAV- and TRBV-specific primers. The authors amplified TCRs for about 20 PCR cycles with a constant-region primer and a V-primer adapter. In vitro transcription amplified isolated mRNA. Each CDR3 protein gets one entry after TCRdb re-called the reads with MiXCR. This table has roughly 100,000 distinct CDR3 sequences, more than 20% appearing once. This clonotype was recorded once. Time point given: after trial treatment. Treatment here: LDRT plus nivolumab, ipilimumab, low-dose cyclophosphamide and aspirin (RACIN trial). Donors received nivolumab, ipilimumab, aspirin, low-dose cyclophosphamide and low-dose radiotherapy.

The sequence was obtained from a female donor with ovarian cancer. This chain links TRBV9 with TRBJ2-1; TRBD2 matches 8 bases. Specimen: PBMCs, collected after low-dose radiotherapy plus immunotherapy. CDR3 bases: TGTGCCAGCAGCGACGGGGGGGCCTACAATGAGCAGTTCTTC. Its translation is CASSDGGAYNEQFF. The entire variable domain, with the rest obtained from reference TRBV9 and TRBJ2-1, is as follows: DSGVTQTPKHLITATGQRVTLRCSPRSGDLSVYWYQQSLDQGLQFLIQYYNGEERAKGNILERFSAQQFPDLHSELNLSSLELGDSALYFCASSDGGAYNEQFFGPGTRLTVL.